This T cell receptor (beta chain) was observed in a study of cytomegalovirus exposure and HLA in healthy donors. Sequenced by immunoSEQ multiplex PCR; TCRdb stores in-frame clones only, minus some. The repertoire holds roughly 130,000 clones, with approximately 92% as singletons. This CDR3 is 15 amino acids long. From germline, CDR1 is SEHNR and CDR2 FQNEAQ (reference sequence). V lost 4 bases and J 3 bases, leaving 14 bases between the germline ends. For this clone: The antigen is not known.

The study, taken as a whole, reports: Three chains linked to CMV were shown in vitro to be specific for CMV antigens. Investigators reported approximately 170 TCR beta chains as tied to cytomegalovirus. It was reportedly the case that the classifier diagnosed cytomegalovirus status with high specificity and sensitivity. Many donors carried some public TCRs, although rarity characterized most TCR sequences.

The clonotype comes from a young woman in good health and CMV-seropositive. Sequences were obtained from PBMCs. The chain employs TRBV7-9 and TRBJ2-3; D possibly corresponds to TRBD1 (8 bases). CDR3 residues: CASSSTGGGTDTQYF. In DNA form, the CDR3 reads TGTGCCAGCAGCTCAACAGGGGGAGGGACAGATACGCAGTATTTT.